This T cell receptor beta chain was documented in a study of T-cell memory formation after mild COVID-19. Overall study: Clusters were largely donor specific.

The CDR3 covers 18 residues. The germline V gene has CDR1 LNHNV and CDR2 YYDKDF (reference sequence). Between the trimmed V and J ends, which lost 0 bases and 2 bases, there was a span of 20 bases. One entry per CDR3 protein results from TCRdb running MiXCR on the 5' RACE reads. The data hold 550,000 to 700,000 distinct CDR3 sequences, with roughly 17% observed a single time. Overall study results and limits: CD4+ contracting clones were mainly CM and EM; CD8+ ones, EMRA. Cross-reactive memory apparently joined, as some responding clones appeared in pre-infection memory.

With regard to this clonotype: Its antigen is not identified.

Sequenced material: PBMCs or a T cell subset sorted from them (not recorded which). The chain recombines TRBV15 with TRBJ2-7; weak D call: TRBD2 (6 bases). This TCR was sampled from an adult woman who had mild COVID-19 (a few samples of this study predate the infection). Cell type and time point are not known. This chain's CDR3 is CATSRDGDPFGGTYEQYF. DNA of the CDR3: TGTGCCACCAGCAGAGATGGGGATCCGTTCGGGGGAACCTACGAGCAGTACTTC.